The next 9 T cell receptor beta chains were all read from a single sample in a study of cytomegalovirus exposure and HLA in healthy donors. The method was immunoSEQ multiplex PCR; TCRdb's version includes in-frame clones alone and lacks a portion of them. In the table there are more than 300,000 clones, just over 85% of which are singletons. The specimen was PBMCs. The receptor set was obtained from a woman aged 18-29 years in good health and CMV-seronegative.

The chain employs TRBV2 and TRBJ2-7; TRBD2 aligns across 8 bases. The CDR3 is 14 amino acids. CDR1 is SNHLY and CDR2 is FYNNEI in the germline V gene. Trimming at V came to 2 bases and at J to 5 bases, leaving 5 bases not matched to a gene. The CDR3 DNA reads as TGTGCCAGCAGTGAACGGCTAGCGGGCCACGAGCAGTACTTC. Its translation: CASSERLAGHEQYF.

The genes are TRBV11-1 and TRBJ2-3, with TRBD1 matching over 10 bases. Germline values: CDR1 SGHAT, CDR2 FQDESV (reference sequence). Trimming cost V 7 bases and J 4 bases; bases outside gene matches: 8. This CDR3 contains 15 residues. The CDR3 DNA follows: TGTGCCAGCACCCGACAGGGGGCGCAAGCAGATACGCAGTATTTT. Its translation: CASTRQGAQADTQYF.

The rearrangement links TRBV30 to TRBJ2-3, with D possibly matching TRBD1 (6 bases). The CDR3 spans 15 residues. Between the trimmed V and J ends, which lost 0 bases and 0 bases, there was a span of 10 bases. The germline V gene has CDR1 GTSNPN and CDR2 SVGIG (reference sequence). The CDR3 protein is CAWSVLGGSTDTQYF. The DNA for the CDR3 is TGTGCCTGGAGTGTACTTGGGGGCAGCACAGATACGCAGTATTTT.

The chain employs TRBV29-1 and TRBJ2-1, with D perhaps TRBD1 (5 bases). This CDR3 has 15 amino acids. Germline V gene data show CDR1 as SQVTM and CDR2 as ANQGSEA. Trimming left V 4 bases short and J 6 bases short, with 19 bases between. The CDR3 nucleotides read TGCAGCGTTGTACCGTGGCAGGGTGTGGGCAATGAGCAGTTCTTC. Translating gives CSVVPWQGVGNEQFF.

This chain uses TRBV9 with TRBJ2-1, with D uncertain. CDR1 and CDR2 (germline): SGDLS, YYNGEE. Trimming cost V 0 bases and J 6 bases, with 7 bases left between them. The CDR3 length is 13 residues. DNA for the CDR3: TGTGCCAGCAGCGTAGTCGGGTTCAATGAGCAGTTCTTC. It encodes CASSVVGFNEQFF.

The rearrangement links TRBV4-1 to TRBJ2-7; a possible D gene is TRBD1 (5 bases). V gave up 0 bases and J gave up 3 bases, with 15 bases separating them. The CDR3 is made up of 16 amino acids. Looked up from germline, CDR1 is MGHRA and CDR2 is YSYEKL. The CDR3 coding sequence is TGCGCCAGCAGCCAAGAAGAGGAGACAGACTTCTACGAGCAGTACTTC. It translates to CASSQEEETDFYEQYF.

This rearrangement joins TRBV7-8 to TRBJ2-2; the match to TRBD1 covers 9 bases. Germline loops: CDR1 SGHVS, CDR2 FQNEAQ. This CDR3 region has 19 residues. V lost 1 base and J lost 0; bases outside the gene matches: 9. The CDR3, as DNA: TGTGCCAGCAGCTTAGGGTGGGACAGGGTACTCGCGAACACCGGGGAGCTGTTTTTT. Protein sequence: CASSLGWDRVLANTGELFF.

The CDR3 DNA sequence: TGTGCCAGCAGTTTATATTCAGGGGGCACCAATCAGCCCCAGCATTTT. Encoded protein: CASSLYSGGTNQPQHF. V usage is TRBV27 and J usage is TRBJ1-5; TRBD1 matches at 8 bases. V was pared by 1 base and J by 3 bases, with 5 bases of the junction left unmatched. CDR3 size: 16 residues. Germline V lookup: CDR1 MNHEY, CDR2 SMNVEV (reference sequence).

The V gene is TRBV7-6, the J gene TRBJ2-3; D unresolved. The CDR3 spans 16 residues. In germline, CDR1 is SGHVS, CDR2 FNYEAQ. Trimming pared 4 bases from V and 5 bases from J, leaving 19 bases between. Written as DNA, the CDR3 is TGTGCCAGCAGCTCCCTTGAGGATCAGCTCGAAGATACGCAGTATTTT. The encoded protein is CASSSLEDQLEDTQYF.